Listed below are T cell receptor beta chains from one sample, sequenced in a study of T cell repertoires in cytomegalovirus infection. Their target antigens are unknown. TCRdb recomputed calls from the reads with MiXCR, one row per CDR3 protein. The data hold around 300,000 distinct CDR3 sequences, with approximately 22% observed a single time. The specimen was cultured PBMCs, collected from culture after CMV antigen stimulation. The receptors come from a human donor in good health (CMV status not recorded). Some clones in this sample may be carry-over from other donors' samples. The CDR3 runs from the conserved cysteine through the conserved F or W. A D gene is named only where the DNA matches it firmly. Some rows have no size entry. The others give once, few or many, or a class for an expanded clone.

d_call	v_call	j_call	cdr3_length	clone_size	cdr3_aa	cdr3_nt
TRBD2	TRBV12-3/TRBV12-4	TRBJ2-1	15	.	CASSPGTSEIDEQFF	TGTGCCAGCAGCCCAGGGACTAGCGAAATTGATGAGCAGTTCTTC
.	TRBV20-1	TRBJ2-1	13	.	CSASGGLPNEQFF	TGCAGTGCTAGCGGGGGGCTGCCCAATGAGCAGTTCTTC
.	TRBV5-1	TRBJ1-5	15	.	CTSSLSGVGNQPQHF	TGCACCAGCAGCTTGTCAGGGGTGGGCAATCAGCCCCAGCATTTT
TRBD2	TRBV10-2	TRBJ2-2	16	.	CASSGRGLAGVGELFF	TGCGCCAGCTCCGGTCGGGGACTAGCGGGAGTAGGGGAGCTGTTTTTT
.	TRBV12-3/TRBV12-4	TRBJ2-3	15	few	CASRRRASGTDTQYF	TGTGCCAGCAGGCGACGAGCGAGTGGCACAGATACGCAGTATTTT
TRBD1	TRBV7-9	TRBJ1-2	14	few	CASSSTGANYGYTF	TGTGCCAGCAGCTCGACAGGGGCTAACTATGGCTACACCTTC
TRBD1	TRBV20-1	TRBJ2-7	12	.	CSAGDRVYEQYF	TGCAGTGCTGGGGACAGGGTCTACGAGCAGTACTTC
TRBD1	TRBV5-1	TRBJ1-1	14	once	CASSFQGANTEAFF	TGCGCCAGCAGCTTCCAGGGGGCGAACACTGAAGCTTTCTTT
TRBD2	TRBV5-4	TRBJ2-2	17	.	CASSSDLLSGGPGELFF	TGTGCCAGCAGCTCCGACCTGTTAAGCGGGGGGCCCGGGGAGCTGTTTTTT
TRBD1	TRBV20-1	TRBJ1-5	15	.	CSARRQGAYNQPQHF	TGCAGTGCTAGAAGACAGGGGGCATATAATCAGCCCCAGCATTTT
.	TRBV24-1	TRBJ1-5	14	.	CATSDSGSNQPQPF	TGTGCCACCAGTGATTCCGGGAGCAATCAGCCCCAGCCTTTT
TRBD2	TRBV6-5	TRBJ2-7	15	many	CASSYTRTSDYKQYF	TGTGCCAGCAGTTACACCAGGACTAGCGATTACAAGCAGTACTTC
.	TRBV27	TRBJ2-3	15	few	CASSSGRASTDTQYF	TGTGCCAGCAGTTCGGGACGAGCTAGCACAGATACGCAGTATTTT
.	TRBV30	TRBJ2-5	12	.	CAWSRIEETQYF	TGTGCCTGGAGTCGGATCGAAGAGACCCAGTACTTC
.	TRBV7-6	TRBJ2-3	18	many	CASSLPLRQGRGTDTQYF	TGTGCCAGCAGCTTACCGCTCCGGCAGGGCAGGGGCACAGATACGCAGTATTTT
.	TRBV12-3/TRBV12-4	TRBJ1-1	15	many	CASSFTLLPGSEAFF	TGTGCCAGCAGTTTTACCCTACTCCCAGGCAGTGAAGCTTTCTTT
.	TRBV5-6	TRBJ1-2	14	.	CASSLSDSATGYTF	TGTGCCAGCAGCTTGTCGGACAGCGCTACTGGCTACACCTTC
TRBD1	TRBV6-2/TRBV6-3	TRBJ2-7	15	.	CASTRDSGLSYEQYF	TGTGCCAGCACCCGGGACAGTGGACTCTCCTACGAGCAGTACTTC
.	TRBV5-4	TRBJ2-3	13	.	CASSLDGEDTQYF	TGTGCCAGCAGCTTGGATGGGGAAGATACGCAGTATTTT
.	TRBV4-1	TRBJ2-1	14	.	CASSRLSGDNEQFF	TGCGCCAGCAGCCGACTCAGCGGAGACAATGAGCAGTTCTTC
.	TRBV4-1	TRBJ1-2	15	.	CASSQESGGVYGYTF	TGCGCCAGCAGCCAAGAGTCGGGGGGGGTCTATGGCTACACCTTC
.	TRBV6-6	TRBJ1-2	15	.	CASTSPLGRSFGYTF	TGTGCCAGCACCTCCCCGCTGGGACGGTCTTTCGGCTACACCTTC
.	TRBV28	TRBJ2-1	12	.	CASSIAENEQFF	TGTGCCAGCAGTATAGCGGAGAATGAGCAGTTCTTC
.	TRBV18	TRBJ2-1	14	.	CAGSPSYPPNEQFF	TGTGCCGGCTCGCCATCATATCCCCCCAATGAGCAGTTCTTC
TRBD2	TRBV20-1	TRBJ2-3	15	once	CSASGTSGRTDTQYF	TGCAGTGCAAGCGGGACTAGCGGGAGGACAGATACGCAGTATTTT
.	TRBV6-1	TRBJ2-5	15	.	CASSDQSPSLETQYF	TGTGCCAGCAGTGATCAGTCGCCGAGCTTAGAGACCCAGTACTTC
.	TRBV20-1	TRBJ2-1	15	many	CSARSLAVSYNEQFF	TGCAGTGCTAGAAGTTTAGCGGTAAGCTACAATGAGCAGTTCTTC
TRBD1	TRBV4-1	TRBJ2-7	18	many	CASSQDDGTGTVTYEQYF	TGCGCCAGCAGCCAAGATGATGGGACCGGGACAGTAACCTACGAGCAGTACTTC
TRBD1	TRBV10-3	TRBJ2-7	12	.	CASQGEVDEQYF	TGTGCCTCACAGGGGGAGGTCGACGAGCAGTACTTC
.	TRBV27	TRBJ2-5	15	few	CASSLYGARGETQYF	TGTGCCAGCAGTTTATACGGGGCGCGAGGTGAGACCCAGTACTTC
.	TRBV4-1	TRBJ2-3	14	few	CASSHPGGTDTQYF	TGCGCCAGCAGTCATCCGGGGGGCACAGATACGCAGTATTTT
.	TRBV20-1	TRBJ2-3	14	.	CSAILAGWRDTQYF	TGCAGTGCTATTCTCGCGGGGTGGAGGGATACGCAGTATTTT
.	TRBV7-8	TRBJ2-3	16	many	CASSGFSGVGGDTQYF	TGTGCCAGCAGCGGATTTAGCGGAGTCGGGGGAGATACGCAGTATTTT
.	TRBV27	TRBJ1-5	14	many	CASSSGLLNQPQHF	TGTGCCAGCAGTTCGGGACTGCTGAATCAGCCCCAGCATTTT
.	TRBV6-5	TRBJ1-3	15	.	CASSYSLLPGDTIYF	TGTGCCAGCAGTTACTCGTTGCTCCCTGGGGACACCATATATTTT
.	TRBV19	TRBJ1-5	14	few	CASSKRGSGQPQHF	TGTGCCAGTAGTAAGAGGGGGTCAGGTCAGCCCCAGCATTTT
.	TRBV9	TRBJ1-3	16	once	CASSVAGRNSGNTIYF	TGTGCCAGCAGCGTTGCGGGCAGAAACTCTGGAAACACCATATATTTT
.	TRBV14	TRBJ1-1	13	.	CASSRWEDRGAFF	TGTGCCAGCAGCCGGTGGGAGGACCGGGGAGCTTTCTTT
.	TRBV7-2	TRBJ2-7	13	many	CASTTASSYEQYF	TGTGCCAGCACGACCGCGAGCTCCTACGAGCAGTACTTC
.	TRBV14	TRBJ2-2	15	.	CASSQVGWFAGELFF	TGTGCCAGCAGCCAAGTAGGGTGGTTCGCCGGGGAGCTGTTTTTT
.	TRBV19	TRBJ1-1	14	many	CASSPLGVSTEAFF	TGTGCCAGTAGTCCCCTGGGAGTCAGCACTGAAGCTTTCTTT
.	TRBV7-2	TRBJ2-2	15	few	CASSPRDLFTGELFF	TGTGCCAGCAGCCCCAGGGACTTATTCACCGGGGAGCTGTTTTTT
TRBD2	TRBV28	TRBJ2-2	16	many	CATAPGGSLVFGELFF	TGTGCCACCGCGCCGGGCGGGAGCTTGGTGTTTGGGGAGCTGTTTTTT
.	TRBV4-1	TRBJ1-5	15	few	CASSQAQQGSQPQHF	TGCGCCAGCAGCCAAGCTCAACAGGGAAGTCAGCCCCAGCATTTT
.	TRBV27	TRBJ1-6	14	.	CASSYGREDSPLHF	TGTGCCAGCAGTTATGGCCGGGAGGACTCACCCCTCCACTTT
.	TRBV4-1	TRBJ2-7	14	.	CASSQVGGAYEQYF	TGCGCCAGCAGCCAAGTAGGGGGTGCCTACGAGCAGTACTTC
.	TRBV7-2	TRBJ2-3	15	many	CASRNEAREMDTQYF	TGTGCCAGCAGGAACGAGGCTCGGGAAATGGATACGCAGTATTTT
TRBD2	TRBV28	TRBJ2-1	18	.	CASSSGTSGSSRYNEQFF	TGTGCCAGCAGTTCCGGGACTAGCGGGAGCAGTCGGTACAATGAGCAGTTCTTC
.	TRBV7-6	TRBJ2-3	13	many	CASSLRTADTQYF	TGTGCCAGCAGCTTAAGAACGGCAGATACGCAGTATTTT
TRBD2	TRBV28	TRBJ2-1	20	many	CASSFGGGLAGGPFANEQFF	TGTGCCAGCAGTTTTGGTGGGGGACTAGCGGGAGGGCCATTTGCAAATGAGCAGTTCTTC
.	TRBV7-2	TRBJ2-1	15	many	CASSQTVSSYNEQFF	TGTGCCAGCAGCCAGACAGTATCCTCCTACAATGAGCAGTTCTTC